This TCR beta chain appears in the sequencing data of a study of CD4 and CD8 cells across lung adenocarcinoma regions. MiXCR was run by TCRdb on the PCR reads, yielding one entry per CDR3 protein. This table has 3,600 or so distinct CDR3 sequences, roughly 60% appearing once. Localized lung adenocarcinoma, a non-small cell lung cancer, affected the donors. This CDR3 is 8 amino acids long. The receptor was derived from a male donor with lung adenocarcinoma. The CD4 and CD8 labels of this study may be unreliable. The sequencing input was CD4+ T cells from the margin of a lung tumor. The chain links TRBV22-1 to TRBJ2-5. TRBV22-1 is a known pseudogene. As DNA, the CDR3 is TGTCTTGGAGAGCACACGTCTTTC. Residues: CLGEHTSF.